This T cell receptor (beta chain) was sequenced during a study of T-cell reconstitution after alpha-beta-depleted transplantation in children. Overall study findings and caveats: The main origin of T-cell counts and diversity one year after transplant was newly produced T cells. Certain patients had high TCRbeta diversity at day 60, and it came from recipient T cells and thymic progenitors that survived.

This clonotype occurred a few times. Its target is unknown. It was with unique molecular identifiers that the TCRbeta library was prepared. One entry per CDR3 protein results from TCRdb running MiXCR on the PCR reads. The profile shows about 980,000 distinct CDR3 sequences, around 30% of them singletons. The V end lost 4 bases, the J end lost 6 bases, and 16 bases lay between the germline ends. The CDR3 covers 14 residues. Germline loops: CDR1 SGHKS, CDR2 YYEKEE (reference sequence). The source of this sequence is a boy younger than two who had a stem cell transplant for SCID, so the T cells may come from the graft donor. The genes are TRBV5-5 and TRBJ1-1, with D perhaps TRBD1 (5 bases). The material was PBMCs, mostly from graft donor cells, obtained 360 days after TCRalphabeta/CD19-depleted stem cell transplant. The CDR3 region is CASSLGVREAEAFF. CDR3 nucleotides: TGTGCCAGCAGCCTGGGGGTTAGGGAGGCTGAAGCTTTCTTT.